The rows below give T cell receptor beta chains drawn from one sample of a study of CD8 T cells in Susac syndrome. A single record per CDR3 protein comes from TCRdb applying MiXCR to the immunoSEQ multiplex PCR reads. The sample yields some 160,000 distinct CDR3 sequences, approximately 94% seen once. Source material: CD4+ T cells from PBMCs. All receptors derive from a human donor with Susac syndrome. CDR3s include the opening cysteine and the closing phenylalanine or tryptophan. The D gene is left open where the match is weak. Not every row has a clone size; where given, it reads once, few, many or a size class.

V	size	J	D	CDR3	DNA
TRBV28	once	TRBJ2-3	TRBD2	CASRAGTGTQYF	TGTGCCAGCAGAGCGGGGACGGGTACGCAGTATTTT
TRBV2	NA	TRBJ1-5	NA	CASSEMLNQPQHF	TGTGCCAGCAGTGAAATGTTAAATCAGCCCCAGCATTTT
TRBV2	NA	TRBJ2-7	TRBD2	CASSSGLAAEQYF	TGTGCCAGCAGTTCGGGACTAGCAGCCGAGCAGTACTTC
TRBV9	NA	TRBJ2-2	NA	CASRGGRTGELFF	TGTGCCAGCAGGGGGGGAAGGACCGGGGAGCTGTTTTTT
TRBV20-1	once	TRBJ1-5	NA	CSARVGGGSQPQHF	TGCAGTGCTAGAGTTGGGGGAGGGAGTCAGCCCCAGCATTTT
TRBV2	NA	TRBJ2-3	NA	CASSEGHRGGDTQYF	TGTGCCAGCAGTGAAGGCCACAGGGGGGGAGATACGCAGTATTTT
TRBV24-1	once	TRBJ2-1	TRBD2	CATQLAGGGNEQFF	TGTGCCACCCAACTAGCGGGAGGTGGGAATGAGCAGTTCTTC
TRBV20-1	NA	TRBJ2-7	TRBD2	CSARGGLAGVDEQYF	TGCAGTGCTAGGGGGGGACTAGCGGGAGTGGATGAGCAGTACTTC
TRBV20-1	NA	TRBJ2-7	NA	CSAGRGAYEQYF	TGCAGTGCTGGAAGGGGGGCCTACGAGCAGTACTTC
TRBV29-1	NA	TRBJ2-5	NA	CSVVFSSKPETQYF	TGCAGCGTTGTTTTTAGCTCGAAACCAGAGACCCAGTACTTC
TRBV3-1	NA	TRBJ1-6	TRBD1	CASSQGGTGGYSPLHF	TGTGCCAGCAGCCAAGGTGGGACAGGGGGGTATTCACCCCTCCACTTT
TRBV29-1	NA	TRBJ2-1	TRBD2	CSVAGTSGINEQFF	TGCAGCGTTGCCGGGACTAGCGGTATCAATGAGCAGTTCTTC
TRBV2	NA	TRBJ2-7	NA	CASSETAYEQYF	TGTGCCAGCAGTGAGACAGCCTACGAGCAGTACTTC
TRBV2	NA	TRBJ2-7	NA	CASSDTTHHEQYF	TGTGCCAGCAGTGATACTACCCACCACGAGCAGTACTTC
TRBV28	NA	TRBJ2-3	NA	CASSFRLVTQYF	TGTGCCAGCAGTTTCCGTCTAGTGACGCAGTATTTT
TRBV19	NA	TRBJ1-5	TRBD1	CALVGGDRGHQPQHF	TGTGCCCTCGTCGGGGGGGACAGGGGCCATCAGCCCCAGCATTTT
TRBV29-1	once	TRBJ2-1	TRBD2	CSGGGGSYNEQFF	TGCAGCGGCGGAGGCGGGAGCTACAATGAGCAGTTCTTC
TRBV20-1	once	TRBJ2-1	TRBD1	CSQPMKGTGNEQFF	TGCAGCCAGCCGATGAAAGGGACAGGGAATGAGCAGTTCTTC
TRBV29-1	NA	TRBJ1-1	TRBD1	CSVSQGAVNTEAFF	TGCAGCGTTTCACAGGGGGCGGTGAACACTGAAGCTTTCTTT
TRBV27	once	TRBJ2-3	TRBD1	CASSWDRGTDTQYF	TGTGCCAGCAGTTGGGACAGGGGCACAGATACGCAGTATTTT
TRBV5-1	NA	TRBJ1-1	NA	CASSQEMGTEAFF	TGCGCCAGCAGTCAGGAGATGGGGACTGAAGCTTTCTTT
TRBV5-1	NA	TRBJ2-2	TRBD1	CASSSGQSNTGELFF	TGCGCCAGCAGTTCGGGACAGTCGAACACCGGGGAGCTGTTTTTT
TRBV7-9	NA	TRBJ1-3	NA	CASSLAEKGAGNTIYF	TGTGCCAGCAGCTTAGCGGAGAAGGGGGCTGGAAACACCATATATTTT
TRBV28	once	TRBJ2-1	NA	CASTGTRYNEQFF	TGTGCCAGCACGGGGACTCGTTACAATGAGCAGTTCTTC
TRBV9	NA	TRBJ2-1	NA	CASSVDGRTYNEQFF	TGTGCCAGCAGCGTAGACGGGCGTACCTACAATGAGCAGTTCTTC
TRBV3-1	NA	TRBJ2-7	NA	CASSLGAGDRYEQYF	TGTGCCAGCAGCCTTGGAGCAGGGGATCGCTACGAGCAGTACTTC
TRBV28	NA	TRBJ2-1	NA	CASSSRGASSYNEQFF	TGTGCCAGCAGTTCCAGGGGCGCTAGCTCCTACAATGAGCAGTTCTTC
TRBV7-3	NA	TRBJ2-3	NA	CASSLRGKFTDTQYF	TGTGCCAGCAGCTTACGCGGGAAATTCACAGATACGCAGTATTTT
TRBV5-4	NA	TRBJ1-2	NA	CASSLGGSRVGVNYGYTF	TGTGCCAGCAGCTTGGGCGGGAGCCGGGTCGGAGTTAACTATGGCTACACCTTC
TRBV4-1	NA	TRBJ1-6	TRBD1	CASSPRGQGEDSPLHF	TGCGCCAGCAGCCCCCGGGGACAGGGGGAAGATTCACCCCTCCACTTT
TRBV25-1	NA	TRBJ2-3	NA	CASSGSRQWPNRDYTDTQYF	TGTGCCAGCAGTGGGTCCCGACAGTGGCCAAACAGAGATTACACAGATACGCAGTATTTT
TRBV7-3	NA	TRBJ2-5	NA	CASSRGAQETQYF	TGTGCCAGCAGCCGGGGGGCCCAAGAGACCCAGTACTTC